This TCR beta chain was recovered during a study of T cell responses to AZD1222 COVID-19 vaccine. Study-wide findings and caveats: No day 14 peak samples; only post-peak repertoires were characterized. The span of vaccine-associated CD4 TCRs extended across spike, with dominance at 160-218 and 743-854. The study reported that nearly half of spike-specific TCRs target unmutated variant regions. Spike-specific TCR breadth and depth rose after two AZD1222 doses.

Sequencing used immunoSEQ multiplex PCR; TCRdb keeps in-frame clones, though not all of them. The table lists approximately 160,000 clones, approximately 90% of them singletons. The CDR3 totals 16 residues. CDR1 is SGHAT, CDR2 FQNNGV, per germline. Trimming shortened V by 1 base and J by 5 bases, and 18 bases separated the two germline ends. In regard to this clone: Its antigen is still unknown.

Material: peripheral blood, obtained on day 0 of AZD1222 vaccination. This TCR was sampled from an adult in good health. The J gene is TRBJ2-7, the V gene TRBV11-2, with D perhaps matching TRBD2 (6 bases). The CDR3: CASSLVGTLRRDEQYF. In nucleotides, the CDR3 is TGTGCCAGCAGCTTAGTGGGGACCTTAAGGAGGGACGAGCAGTACTTC.